Here is one TCR beta chain with its context. What it binds is not known. General observations from the study: Tumor Tregs overlapped most with tumor, then blood, naive CD4+ cells.

CD25-based Treg depletion was applied to purified naive CD4+ T cells. The germline V gene has CDR1 MNHEY and CDR2 SVGEGT. With 6 bases clipped from V and 5 bases from J, the junction kept 4 bases outside the gene matches. The CDR3 extends over 13 amino acids. Semi-nested PCR with Nested Universal Primer A followed constant-region reverse priming of full-length variable regions. TCRdb re-called the 5' RACE reads through MiXCR, storing one row per CDR3 protein. The table has around 5,700 distinct CDR3 sequences, 30% to 40% seen once. The sequencing input was naive CD4+ T cells sorted from a lymph node. Subset: naive CD4+ T cells, CD4+CD45RA+CD25-. V is TRBV6-2 or TRBV6-3 and J is TRBJ1-2; TRBD1 matches at 9 bases. This clonotype was obtained from a female donor with breast cancer. This CDR3 is CASSFGTGYGYTF. CDR3 DNA sequence: TGTGCCAGCAGCTTCGGGACAGGGTATGGCTACACCTTC.